The T cell receptor beta chain described here comes from a study of response to subunit inactivated influenza vaccine. On this clonotype: Its antigen is unidentified.

Study-level results: The authors suggested that every seasonal influenza vaccination recruits few new T cells.

Deletions cut 2 bases from V and 6 bases from J, with 17 bases between. The CDR3 contains 15 residues. Germline CDR1 is DFQATT and CDR2 is SNEGSKA (reference sequence). TCRdb passed the RT-PCR reads through MiXCR, listing each CDR3 protein once. The sample shows some 500,000 distinct CDR3 sequences, about 25% of them seen only once. This TCR derives from a man over 45 who received an inactivated influenza vaccine. Here the sequenced sample was CD4+ T cells sorted from PBMCs, taken roughly 5 days after vaccination. The genes are TRBV20-1 and TRBJ2-1, with D perhaps TRBD1 or TRBD2 (5 bases each). As DNA, the CDR3 is TGCAGTGCTAGAATCGGGACCTCGGCGGGCAATGAGCAGTTCTTC. It encodes CSARIGTSAGNEQFF.